This T cell receptor beta chain comes out of a study of control samples from healthy donors and cancer patients (dated by TCRdb to 2018 to 2020). The library was made by the immunoSEQ multiplex PCR assay. This immuneACCESS table, as held by TCRdb, lists in-frame sequences with V and J called but not all clones. Of the missing ones, under half trace to an unresolved V gene in checked studies; the others have no known cause. The sample table lists around 250,000 clones, more than 65% of them with a count of one. The ten largest clones add up to about an eighth of the sample. Concerning this clone itself: Its antigen target is currently unknown. Per-base quality was not reported, and no clone a single base away is much larger than it.

The sequenced material came from PBMCs. The source of this sequence is a woman aged 55-70 years with lung cancer.

At the DNA level, the sequence is TGTGCCAGCAGCGTTTCGTCTAGCGTGTGGGAGACCCAGTACTTC. It translates as CASSVSSSVWETQYF. The rearrangement combines TRBV9 with TRBJ2-5; the D gene is perhaps TRBD2, from 6 matching bases. According to the germline V gene, CDR1 reads SGDLS and CDR2 reads YYNGEE. The CDR3, from cysteine to phenylalanine, totals 15 residues. The kept DNA is CDR3 alone, 45 bases in frame from the first base. V and J lose 2 bases and 5 bases, and a span of 16 bases separates them.